One and the same sample provided the 11 T cell receptor beta chains below, sequenced in a study of blood T cell repertoires in COVID-19. Profiled with immunoSEQ multiplex PCR; TCRdb holds only in-frame clones, not every one. The sample shows some 45,000 clones, approximately 90% of them seen only once. Sequenced input: peripheral blood. The receptors here all came from a man aged 45 to 65 with active COVID-19.

The chain has TRBV5-1 and TRBJ2-7; D is undetermined. CDR3 size: 15 residues. V gave up 5 bases and J gave up 1 base, with 16 bases separating them. The germline V gene has CDR1 SGHRS and CDR2 YFSETQ. The CDR3 DNA reads TGCGCCAGCAGTTCCCGGGTAGCTGGATCCTACGAGCAGTACTTC. Protein: CASSSRVAGSYEQYF.

The chain links TRBV9 to TRBJ2-1, with 11 bases that match TRBD2. The junction had 4 bases not matched to a gene; V was cut back by 3 bases and J by 5 bases. The CDR3 sequence is 15 residues long. In germline, CDR1 is SGDLS, CDR2 YYNGEE. The CDR3 loop is CASSALAGGHNEQFF. Here the CDR3 DNA reads TGTGCCAGCAGCGCCCTAGCGGGAGGTCACAATGAGCAGTTCTTC.

The chain links TRBV4-1 to TRBJ1-4; no clear D gene. This CDR3 is built from 13 residues. V was cut by 1 base and J by 8 bases, with 8 bases left in between. Germline CDR1 MGHRA, CDR2 YSYEKL. Here the CDR3 reads CASSQAHLEKLFF. The CDR3 DNA reads TGCGCCAGCAGCCAAGCGCACCTAGAAAAACTGTTTTTT.

The V and J genes are TRBV5-6 and TRBJ2-3, with 9 nucleotides matching TRBD2. Germline trimming cut 3 bases from V and 0 bases from J; bases unmatched to any gene: 5. Germline CDR1 SGHDT, CDR2 YYEEEE. The CDR3 extends over 16 amino acids. CDR3 region: CASSSLAGASTDTQYF. CDR3 nucleotide sequence: TGTGCCAGCAGCTCATTAGCGGGAGCGAGCACAGATACGCAGTATTTT. Variable domain in full (rest from reference TRBV5-6 and TRBJ2-3): DAGVTQSPTHLIKTRGQQVTLRCSPKSGHDTVSWYQQALGQGPQFIFQYYEEEERQRGNFPDRFSGHQFPNYSSELNVNALLLGDSALYLCASSSLAGASTDTQYFGPGTRLTVL.

This chain joins TRBV2 and TRBJ1-5; 7 nucleotides match TRBD1. The CDR3 runs 17 residues. Germline V gene sequence: CDR1 SNHLY, CDR2 FYNNEI. V was pared by 6 bases and J by 0 bases, with 11 bases of the junction left unmatched. The CDR3 DNA follows: TGTGCCAGCAGGGAGGGGGCCAGCACCTATAGCAATCAGCCCCAGCATTTT. This gives the protein CASREGASTYSNQPQHF.

This chain uses TRBV18 with TRBJ1-1; D is undetermined. The CDR3 has 11 residues. Germline CDR1 reads KGHSH; CDR2 reads LQKENI. Trimming took off 4 bases at V and 10 bases at J, with 10 bases between the two ends. The CDR3 DNA sequence: TGTGCCAGCTCACTTGCAGATGCAGCTTTCTTT. Translating gives CASSLADAAFF. Full variable domain (remainder filled in from reference TRBV18 and TRBJ1-1): NAGVMQNPRHLVRRRGQEARLRCSPMKGHSHVYWYRQLPEEGLKFMVYLQKENIIDESGMPKERFSAEFPKEGPSILRIQQVVRGDSAAYFCASSLADAAFFGQGTRLTVV.

This clone was observed once. The genes are TRBV2 and TRBJ1-3, with no clear D. The germline gives CDR1 SNHLY, CDR2 FYNNEI. The ends were cut back, 6 bases at V and 4 bases at J, with 19 bases in the middle. The CDR3 extends over 16 amino acids. The CDR3, as DNA: TGTGCCAGCAGGAGGGATCCACTGGTATCAGGAAACACCATATATTTT. Translation gives CASRRDPLVSGNTIYF. The variable domain in full, completed from reference TRBV2 and TRBJ1-3, reads EPEVTQTPSHQVTQMGQEVILRCVPISNHLYFYWYRQILGQKVEFLVSFYNNEISEKSEIFDDQFSVERPDGSNFTLKIRSTKLEDSAMYFCASRRDPLVSGNTIYFGEGSWLTVV.

The rearrangement joins TRBV7-9 to TRBJ2-3; TRBD1 is a possible D gene (6 bases). The CDR3 runs to 16 residues. The germline V and J ends were trimmed by 5 bases and 0 bases, with 15 bases remaining between them. CDR1 is SEHNR, CDR2 FQNEAQ, per germline (reference sequence). CDR3 nucleotides: TGTGCCAGCAGCCCTATACAGGGATCAAGCACAGATACGCAGTATTTT. It yields the protein CASSPIQGSSTDTQYF.

This rearrangement joins TRBV21-1 to TRBJ2-1; whether TRBD2, the table's D call, matches the DNA was not checked. TRBV21-1 is annotated as a pseudogene. This CDR3 contains 15 residues. CDR3 sequence (DNA): TGTGCCAGCAGCAAAGCGCAGCGAACCTACAATGAGCAGTTCTTC. Its translation is CASSKAQRTYNEQFF.

CDR3 sequence reads: CAISDLQGDEQFF. The CDR3, as DNA: TGTGCCATCAGTGATTTACAGGGGGATGAGCAGTTCTTC. The gene calls are TRBV10-3 and TRBJ2-1; 8 nucleotides agree with TRBD1. J lost 8 bases, V lost 3 bases, and 3 bases had no gene match. Germline V gives CDR1 ENHRY, CDR2 SYGVKD. The CDR3 is made up of 13 amino acids.

This chain connects TRBV7-3 to TRBJ1-1, with D unclear. V lost 5 bases and J lost 1, with 8 bases in between. The CDR3 contains 13 residues. Germline V lookup: CDR1 SGHTA, CDR2 FQGTGA. CDR3 DNA sequence: TGTGCCAGCAGCCCGACACCGAACACTGAAGCTTTCTTT. This gives the protein CASSPTPNTEAFF. The entire variable domain, with the rest obtained from reference TRBV7-3 and TRBJ1-1, is as follows: GAGVSQTPSNKVTEKGKYVELRCDPISGHTALYWYRQSLGQGPEFLIYFQGTGAADDSGLPNDRFFAVRPEGSVSTLKIQRTERGDSAVYLCASSPTPNTEAFFGQGTRLTVV.